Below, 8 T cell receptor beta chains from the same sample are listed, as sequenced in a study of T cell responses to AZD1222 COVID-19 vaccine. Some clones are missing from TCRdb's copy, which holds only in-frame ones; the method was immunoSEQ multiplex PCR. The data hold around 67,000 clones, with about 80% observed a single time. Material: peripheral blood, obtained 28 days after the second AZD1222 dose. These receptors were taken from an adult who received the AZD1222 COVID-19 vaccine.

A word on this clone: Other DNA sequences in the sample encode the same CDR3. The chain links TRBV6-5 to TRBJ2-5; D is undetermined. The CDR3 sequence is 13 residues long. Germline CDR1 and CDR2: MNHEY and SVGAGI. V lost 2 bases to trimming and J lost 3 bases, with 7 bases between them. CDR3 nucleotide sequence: TGTGCCAGCAGTTACGGGCGCGAAGAGACCCAGTACTTC. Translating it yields CASSYGREETQYF.

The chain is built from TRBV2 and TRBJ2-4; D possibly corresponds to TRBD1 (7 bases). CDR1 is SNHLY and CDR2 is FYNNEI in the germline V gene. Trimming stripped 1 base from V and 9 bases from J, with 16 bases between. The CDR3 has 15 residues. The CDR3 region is CASSEEGARGIIQYF. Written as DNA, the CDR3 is TGTGCCAGCAGTGAAGAGGGGGCACGGGGGATCATTCAGTACTTC.

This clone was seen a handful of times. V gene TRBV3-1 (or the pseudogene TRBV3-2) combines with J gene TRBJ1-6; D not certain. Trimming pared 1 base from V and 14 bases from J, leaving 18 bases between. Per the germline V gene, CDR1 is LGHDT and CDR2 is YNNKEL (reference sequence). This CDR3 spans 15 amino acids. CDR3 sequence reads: CASSQGVEVHWALHF. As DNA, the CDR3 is TGTGCCAGCAGCCAAGGGGTCGAGGTTCATTGGGCCCTCCACTTT.

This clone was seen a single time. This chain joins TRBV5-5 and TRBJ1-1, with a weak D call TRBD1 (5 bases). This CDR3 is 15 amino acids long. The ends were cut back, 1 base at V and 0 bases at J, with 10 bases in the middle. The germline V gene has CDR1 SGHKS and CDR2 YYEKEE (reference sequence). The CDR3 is CASSLTVRVNTEAFF. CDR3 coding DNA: TGTGCCAGCAGCTTGACGGTCAGGGTGAACACTGAAGCTTTCTTT.

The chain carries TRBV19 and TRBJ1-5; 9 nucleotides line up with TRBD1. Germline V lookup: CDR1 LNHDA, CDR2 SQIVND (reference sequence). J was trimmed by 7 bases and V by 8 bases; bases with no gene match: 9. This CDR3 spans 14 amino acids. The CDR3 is CASGGQGREQPQHF. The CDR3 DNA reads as TGTGCCAGTGGGGGACAGGGACGGGAGCAGCCCCAGCATTTT.

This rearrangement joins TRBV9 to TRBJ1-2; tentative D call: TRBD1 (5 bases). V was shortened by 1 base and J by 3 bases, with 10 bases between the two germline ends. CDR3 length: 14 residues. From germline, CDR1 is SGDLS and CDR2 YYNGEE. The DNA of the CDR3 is TGTGCCAGCAGCGTATCGGGGCGCGACTATGGCTACACCTTC. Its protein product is CASSVSGRDYGYTF.

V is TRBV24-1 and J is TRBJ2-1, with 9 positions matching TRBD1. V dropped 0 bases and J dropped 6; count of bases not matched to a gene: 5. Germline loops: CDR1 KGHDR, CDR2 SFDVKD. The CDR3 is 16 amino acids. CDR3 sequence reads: CATSDLPTDRGNEQFF. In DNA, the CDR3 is TGTGCCACCAGTGATTTGCCTACGGACAGGGGCAATGAGCAGTTCTTC.

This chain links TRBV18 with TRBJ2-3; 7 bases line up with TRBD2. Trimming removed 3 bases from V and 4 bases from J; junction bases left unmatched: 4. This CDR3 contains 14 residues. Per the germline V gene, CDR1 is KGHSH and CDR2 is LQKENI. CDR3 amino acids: CASSPPGGADTQYF. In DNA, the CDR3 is TGTGCCAGCTCACCCCCTGGGGGGGCAGATACGCAGTATTTT.